This T cell receptor beta chain is from a study of control samples from healthy donors and cancer patients. Produced via immunoSEQ multiplex PCR; TCRdb's table is partial and in-frame only. The data contain over 150,000 clones, approximately 94% of them singletons. The CDR3 is made up of 16 amino acids. V was cut by 4 bases and J by 0 bases, with 12 bases left in between. Looked up from germline, CDR1 is LNHDA and CDR2 is SQIVND (reference sequence). This clonotype was obtained from a man aged 25 to 45 in good health. The chain is built from TRBV19 and TRBJ2-2; D possibly corresponds to TRBD2 (5 bases). Sequenced sample: blood. CDR3 coding DNA: TGTGCCAGTAGTAGAGGGATACGAGCGAACACCGGGGAGCTGTTTTTT. Its translation is CASSRGIRANTGELFF.